The 5 T cell receptor beta chains listed next were all sequenced from one sample in a study of blood T cell repertoires in COVID-19 (dated by TCRdb to the early 2020s). Library preparation employed the immunoSEQ multiplex PCR assay. The clones in this table, taken by TCRdb from immuneACCESS, are in-frame only. Not every clone is retained; where verified, under half of the shortfall comes from an unresolved V gene, and the cause of the rest is unknown. This sample has roughly 60,000 clones in its table, and around 81% of those were observed once. The biggest ten clones account for approximately 3.5% of the sample. Sequencing input: peripheral blood. The source of these receptors is a woman older than 75 with acute or convalescent COVID-19.

The rearrangement links TRBV5-1 to TRBJ2-3, with 8 nucleotides matching TRBD2. The germline V gene encodes CDR1 SGHRS and CDR2 YFSETQ. V trimming: 0 bases; J trimming: 1 base; junction bases outside the gene matches: 4. This CDR3 region has 16 residues. The CDR3 here is CASSLVGSGGTDTQYF. As DNA, the CDR3 is TGCGCCAGCAGCTTGGTTGGTAGCGGGGGCACAGATACGCAGTATTTT.

The chain recombines TRBV7-9 with TRBJ2-5; D gene uncertain. CDR3 length equals 15 residues. Germline V gene data show CDR1 as SEHNR and CDR2 as FQNEAQ (reference sequence). Deletions cut 1 base from V and 2 bases from J, with 11 bases between. CDR3 sequence: CASSLEVLVQETQYF. The CDR3 DNA reads TGTGCCAGCAGCTTAGAGGTTCTAGTGCAAGAGACCCAGTACTTC.

The rearrangement uses TRBV6-5 and TRBJ1-1, with a possible D match to TRBD1 (5 bases). Germline CDR1 and CDR2: MNHEY and SVGAGI. V was shortened by 8 bases and J by 2 bases, with 18 bases between the two germline ends. This CDR3 contains 15 residues. For the CDR3, the DNA is TGTGCCAGCTGTACGGGGGGGAGTGGAAACACTGAAGCTTTCTTT. Amino acids: CASCTGGSGNTEAFF.

The J gene is TRBJ2-3, the V gene TRBV6-6; D perhaps matches TRBD2 (6 bases). The V gene lost 4 bases and the J gene lost 9 bases, with 14 bases spanning the gap. The CDR3 contains 13 residues. Germline V gene lookup returns CDR1 MNHNY and CDR2 SVGAGI (reference sequence). CDR3 region: CASSSPSSGTQYF. The CDR3, as DNA: TGTGCCAGCAGTTCCCCCAGCAGCGGGACGCAGTATTTT.

The rearrangement uses TRBV6-2 or TRBV6-3 and TRBJ1-4; 7 positions agree with TRBD1. The CDR3 loop spans 13 amino acids. J gave up 11 bases and V 2 bases, and 5 bases lay outside the gene matches. Germline assignment: CDR1 MNHEY and CDR2 SVGEGT. In DNA form, the CDR3 reads TGTGCCAGCAGTTACGACGAACAGGGGAAACTGTTTTTT. It specifies CASSYDEQGKLFF.